The TCR beta chain under discussion was sequenced for a study of breast tumors, draining lymph nodes, adjacent tissues. The germline V gene has CDR1 LGHDT and CDR2 YNNKEL (reference sequence). The CDR3 loop spans 14 amino acids. Study observations and caveats: Data only fit, rather than demonstrated, lymph node origin of most tumor T cells.

Each CDR3 protein is one row after TCRdb ran MiXCR on the multiplex PCR reads. Of roughly 20,000 distinct CDR3 sequences detected, approximately 33% appear once; the ten largest clones hold 8.5% to 14%. With respect to this clonotype: No antigen is known for it. One end of the junction does not line up with germline, which may come from a read error.

This receptor was taken from a female donor with breast cancer. Some clones in this sample may be carry-over from other donors' samples. V is TRBV3-1 and J is TRBJ1-1; D might be TRBD1 (6 bases). The sequenced material came from breast tumor tissue. The CDR3 reads CASSPGHMNTEAFF. For the CDR3, the DNA is TGTGCCAGCAGCCCGGGACATATGAACACTGAAGCTTTCTTC.